The clone carrying this TCR beta chain was recorded only once. Clones were read by immunoSEQ multiplex PCR, and TCRdb kept only the in-frame ones, dropping some. The table shows about 170,000 clones, with about 87% occurring only once. This sample stems from a study of blood T cell repertoires in COVID-19. For the study at large: T cells, B-cell-depleted T cells, or PBMCs provided the cDNA or gDNA that served as material.

Germline V gene sequence: CDR1 LNHDA, CDR2 SQIVND (reference sequence). The CDR3 consists of 14 residues. V trimming: 5 bases; J trimming: 3 bases; junction bases outside the gene matches: 6. The sequence came from a man in his late teens or twenties with active or convalescent COVID-19. The sequenced sample was peripheral blood. The chain employs TRBV19 and TRBJ2-7, with TRBD2 matching over 8 bases. The DNA for the CDR3 is TGTGCCAGTAGTGTCGGACTAGCCCTCTACGAGCAGTACTTC. Translated: CASSVGLALYEQYF.